The subject of this entry is one T cell receptor beta chain. These data originate in a study of control samples from healthy donors and cancer patients. This CDR3 is 16 amino acids long. V trimming: 3 bases; J trimming: 10 bases; junction bases outside the gene matches: 12. Per the germline V gene, CDR1 is SGHTA and CDR2 is FQGNSA. Data came from immunoSEQ multiplex PCR; TCRdb stores just in-frame clones and leaves some out. The table lists 150,000 to 200,000 clones, 85% to 95% of them singletons. The clonotype comes from a woman in her late teens or twenties in good health. This chain joins TRBV7-2 and TRBJ1-6, with 7 positions matching TRBD1. The sequenced sample was blood. The CDR3, as DNA: TGTGCCAGCAGCTTCCGAGGAACAGGGGAGGGCTCACCCCTCCACTTT. Protein sequence: CASSFRGTGEGSPLHF.